This T cell receptor (beta chain) appears in the sequencing data of a study of T cell repertoires in aging, cancer and after chemotherapy. Study-wide results and limits: The repertoire data cannot show anything about immunological memory following chemotherapy. Healthy donors lost TCR diversity with age mainly through richness, cancer patients through richness and evenness.

Amplification of TCR beta used genomic DNA extracted from peripheral blood. This clonotype was seen a handful of times. Its antigen remains unidentified. The V end lost 1 base, the J end lost 4 bases, and 7 bases lay between the germline ends. Germline assignment: CDR1 SGHNT and CDR2 YENEEA. CDR3 length equals 13 residues. Multiplex touch-down PCR with TRB-A/B primers amplified rearranged V-D-J TRB sequences. MiXCR, run by TCRdb on the multiplex PCR reads, gives a single entry per CDR3 protein. Of a few thousand distinct CDR3 sequences in the sample, 22% are singletons; the top ten hold about 26%. Sequenced: blood. V usage is TRBV11-3 and J usage is TRBJ1-2; D might be TRBD1 (6 bases). The clonotype comes from a human donor with a blood cancer. The chain's CDR3 is CASSLGQAYGYTF. In nucleotides, the CDR3 is TGTGCCAGCAGCTTAGGACAGGCCTATGGCTACACCTTC.